This paragraph covers one TCR beta chain sequence. Its target is not known. Possible read error: a much larger clone is one base away. The CDR3 is 15 amino acids. Germline V gives CDR1 SQVTM, CDR2 ANQGSEA. Then a second PCR, running about 6 to 12 cycles, was carried out with a sample-barcoded 5' primer and a J-beta primer mix. Via MiXCR, TCRdb re-called the 5' RACE reads, giving one row per CDR3 protein. The table has around 850,000 distinct CDR3 sequences, roughly 34% seen once; the top ten hold 10% to 15%. Per-sample yields of isolated PBMCs were at least 6 million. This specimen comes from a study of blood T cells in healthy people across ages. About the study: About one barcoded beta molecule per two T cells was captured by template switching.

Study results and limitations: Compared with aged donors, long-lived donors showed fewer expanded clones, suggesting selection.

The receptor was derived from a man aged 18 to 30 in good health. The V and J genes are TRBV29-1 and TRBJ2-1; 8 bases fit TRBD1. Sequenced: blood. For the CDR3, the DNA is TGCGGCGTTGCGGCCGGGACAGGAATCCTCAATGAGCAGTTCTTC. Protein: CGVAAGTGILNEQFF.